This TCR beta chain stems from a study of cytomegalovirus exposure and HLA in healthy donors. CDR3 length: 16 amino acids. CDR1 is MNHGY and CDR2 is SAAAGT in the germline V gene. V lost 7 bases, J lost 5 bases, and 21 bases lay in between. To note about this clone: Its cognate antigen is unknown.

In the PCR, 60 Vbeta and 13 Jbeta primers were used. This table comes from immunoSEQ multiplex PCR, and its TCRdb copy is limited to in-frame clones, with some not included. The table has under 90,000 clones, roughly 76% seen once. General study results and limits: Among the most significant clusters, several appeared linked to common viral pathogens in a later analysis.

Input material: PBMCs. The J gene is TRBJ1-5, the V gene TRBV6-8; possible D gene TRBD1, 5 bases. The receptor was isolated from a woman in her 40s in good health and CMV-seronegative. The CDR3 coding sequence is TGTGCCAGCATAGGCCGCGGGGACGGACGAGATCAGCCCCAGCATTTT. Protein sequence: CASIGRGDGRDQPQHF.